The clone carrying this TCR beta chain has just a few counts. The sample comes from a study of T cells in Graves' hyperthyroidism and ophthalmopathy. Regions amplified from RNA transcripts were the TCR beta CDR3 regions. RT-PCR in the first round (using the HTBI primer set) targeted the TCR CDR3. A single record per CDR3 protein comes from TCRdb applying MiXCR to the multiplex PCR reads. Of some 490,000 distinct CDR3 sequences listed, around a fifth are singletons. CDR3 length: 15 residues. Germline V CDR1 and CDR2: MNHNS, SASEGT. Trimming cost V 3 bases and J 3 bases; bases outside gene matches: 5. Specimen: blood. This chain uses TRBV6-1 with TRBJ1-5, with 7 positions matching TRBD1. This receptor was identified in a woman in her 70s with Graves' ophthalmopathy. The DNA for the CDR3 is TGTGCCAGCAGTGAGGCCAGGGGGTACAATCAGCCCCAGCATTTT. This gives the protein CASSEARGYNQPQHF.